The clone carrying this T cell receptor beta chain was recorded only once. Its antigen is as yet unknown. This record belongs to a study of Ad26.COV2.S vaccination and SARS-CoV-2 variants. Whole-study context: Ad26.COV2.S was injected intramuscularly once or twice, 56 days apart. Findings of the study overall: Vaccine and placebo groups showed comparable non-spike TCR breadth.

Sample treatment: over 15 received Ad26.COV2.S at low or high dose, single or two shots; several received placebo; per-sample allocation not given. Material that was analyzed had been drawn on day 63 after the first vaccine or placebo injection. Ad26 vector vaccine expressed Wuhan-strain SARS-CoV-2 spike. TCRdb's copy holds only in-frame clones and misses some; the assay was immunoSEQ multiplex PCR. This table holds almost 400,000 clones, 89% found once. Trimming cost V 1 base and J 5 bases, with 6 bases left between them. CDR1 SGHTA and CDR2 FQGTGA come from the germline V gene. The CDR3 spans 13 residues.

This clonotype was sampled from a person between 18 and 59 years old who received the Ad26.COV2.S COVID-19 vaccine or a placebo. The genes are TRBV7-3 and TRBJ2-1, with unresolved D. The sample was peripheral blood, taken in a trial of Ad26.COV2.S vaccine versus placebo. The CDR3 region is CASSLSRNNEQFF. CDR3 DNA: TGTGCCAGCAGCTTAAGTAGAAACAATGAGCAGTTCTTC.